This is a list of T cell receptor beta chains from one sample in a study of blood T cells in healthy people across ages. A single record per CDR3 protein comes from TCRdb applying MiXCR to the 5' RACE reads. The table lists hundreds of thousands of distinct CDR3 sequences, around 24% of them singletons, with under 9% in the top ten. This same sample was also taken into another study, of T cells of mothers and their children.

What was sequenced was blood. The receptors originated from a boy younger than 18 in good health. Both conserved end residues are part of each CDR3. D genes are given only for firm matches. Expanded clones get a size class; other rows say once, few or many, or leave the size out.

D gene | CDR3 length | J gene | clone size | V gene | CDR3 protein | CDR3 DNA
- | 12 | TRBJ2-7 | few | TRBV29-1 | CSVRTYTYEQYF | TGCAGCGTCAGAACTTATACCTACGAGCAGTACTTC
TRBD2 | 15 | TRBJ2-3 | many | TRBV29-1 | CSYRTSGGRTDTQYF | TGCAGCTACCGGACTAGCGGGGGGCGCACAGATACGCAGTATTTT
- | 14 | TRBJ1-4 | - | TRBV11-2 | CASSQWQGEEKLFF | TGTGCCAGCAGCCAGTGGCAGGGTGAAGAAAAACTGTTTTTT
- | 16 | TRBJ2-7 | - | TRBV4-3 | CASSQDMRDTSYEQYF | TGCGCCAGCAGCCAAGATATGAGGGACACCTCCTACGAGCAGTACTTC
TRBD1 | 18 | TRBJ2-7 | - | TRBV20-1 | CSARGIHPSGQVIYEQYF | TGCAGTGCTAGGGGGATTCACCCTTCGGGACAGGTGATATACGAGCAGTACTTC
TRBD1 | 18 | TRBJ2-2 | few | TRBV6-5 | CASSYEGALATDTGELFF | TGTGCCAGCAGTTACGAGGGGGCGCTTGCAACGGACACCGGGGAGCTGTTTTTT
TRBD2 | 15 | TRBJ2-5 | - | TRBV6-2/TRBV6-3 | CASSGTSGGGQTQYF | TGTGCCAGCAGCGGGACTAGCGGGGGTGGTCAGACCCAGTACTTC
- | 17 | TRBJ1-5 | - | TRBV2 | CACSEALLTGRNQPQHF | TGTGCCTGCAGTGAAGCGCTTCTGACAGGCCGGAATCAGCCCCAGCATTTT
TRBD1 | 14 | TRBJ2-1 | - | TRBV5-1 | CASRGQGAVNEQFF | TGCGCCAGCAGGGGACAGGGGGCAGTCAATGAGCAGTTCTTC
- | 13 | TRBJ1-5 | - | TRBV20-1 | CSAGGPYPQPQHF | TGCAGTGCTGGTGGACCTTATCCCCAGCCCCAGCATTTT
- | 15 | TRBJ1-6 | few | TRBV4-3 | CASSQDRKEGPPLHF | TGCGCCAGCAGCCAAGATAGAAAGGAGGGCCCACCCCTCCACTTT
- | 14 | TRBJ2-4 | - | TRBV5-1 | CASSLQRGKNIQYF | TGCGCCAGCAGCTTACAGAGAGGGAAAAACATTCAGTACTTC
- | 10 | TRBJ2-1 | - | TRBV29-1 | CSVEVDEQFF | TGCAGCGTTGAAGTTGATGAGCAGTTCTTC
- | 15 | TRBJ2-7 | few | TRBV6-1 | CASSVGGSISYEQYF | TGTGCCAGCAGTGTCGGGGGTTCCATCTCCTACGAGCAGTACTTC
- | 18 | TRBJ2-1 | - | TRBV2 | CASSTPGTGLGVHNEQFF | TGTGCCAGCAGTACTCCCGGGACTGGCCTGGGGGTCCACAATGAGCAGTTCTTC
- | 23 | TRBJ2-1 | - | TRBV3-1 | CASSQNLAGLVEVTKIAYNEQFF | TGTGCCAGCAGCCAAAACCTTGCGGGCCTAGTCGAGGTAACAAAGATTGCCTACAATGAGCAGTTCTTC
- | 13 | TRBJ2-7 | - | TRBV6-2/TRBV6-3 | CASSKRDTYEQYF | TGTGCCAGCAGTAAAAGGGATACCTACGAGCAGTACTTC